In this sample, the clone carrying this T cell receptor beta chain turned up many times. Its antigen is as yet unknown. The junction does not match germline at one end; this may be a read error. Unique molecular identifiers featured in each of the TCR beta cDNA libraries. Via MiXCR, TCRdb re-called the PCR reads, giving one row per CDR3 protein. The sample has 350,000 to 450,000 distinct CDR3 sequences, roughly 36% seen once; the top ten hold about an eighth. The data originate from a study of post-analysis software for immune sequencing data. Overall study: Relapsing-remitting, secondary progressive and progressive-relapsing forms of multiple sclerosis all featured among disease courses.

The CDR3 contains 14 residues. Per the germline V gene, CDR1 is SGHVS and CDR2 is FNYEAQ. General study points: Controls had significantly higher normalized Chao1 diversity than multiple sclerosis patients. Clustering by F measure revealed strong co-clustering among samples prepared together in one batch. TRBV segments more frequent in patients than in controls numbered about five and included TRBV5-6, TRBV5-1 and TRBV20-1.

The sample consisted of blood. The TCR comes from a girl aged 5-17 years with multiple sclerosis. The chain is built from TRBV7-6 and TRBJ2-3, with 12 bases identical to TRBD2. CDR3 sequence (DNA): TGTGCCAGCAGCCTAGCGGGGGGGTCAGATACGCAGTATTTT. It specifies CASSLAGGSDTQYF.